This is a list of T cell receptor beta chains from one sample in a study of response to subunit inactivated influenza vaccine. TCRdb itself ran the RT-PCR reads through MiXCR, one entry per CDR3 protein. The sample carries 150,000 to 200,000 distinct CDR3 sequences, approximately 10% recorded once. Sequenced here: non-naive T cells sorted from PBMCs, sampled 40 to 50 days after vaccination. These receptors all stem from a man in his forties or fifties who received an inactivated influenza vaccine. Each CDR3 is given with its conserved first and last residue. A D gene is named only where the DNA matches it firmly. Size is stated for part of the rows, as once, few or many counts, or as a class when the clone is expanded.

d_call j_call v_call clone_size cdr3_nt cdr3_aa
TRBD1 TRBJ2-7 TRBV2 . TGTGCCAGCAGTGTATTAGGACAGGATTACGAGCAGTACTTC CASSVLGQDYEQYF
TRBD1 TRBJ2-2 TRBV2 many TGTGCCAGCAGTAGTACAGGGGGAGGCACCGGGGAGCTGTTTTTT CASSSTGGGTGELFF
TRBD1 TRBJ2-7 TRBV30 . TGTGCCTGGGGGACAGGGGGCTACGAGCAGTACTTC CAWGTGGYEQYF
. TRBJ2-1 TRBV7-9 many TGTGCCAGCAGCTTAGCGGGGTTGGGCTCCTACAATGAGCAGTTCTTC CASSLAGLGSYNEQFF
. TRBJ2-3 TRBV10-3 many TGTGCCATCAAAGGACTATCTAGCACAGATACGCAGTATTTT CAIKGLSSTDTQYF
TRBD1 TRBJ2-7 TRBV5-1 . TGCGCCAGCAGCTTGCAGGGACAGGGGTCATACGAGCAGTACTTC CASSLQGQGSYEQYF
. TRBJ2-1 TRBV12-3/TRBV12-4 few TGTGCCAGCAGTTTGGGAACAGGTGGCTATGAGCAGTTCTTC CASSLGTGGYEQFF
. TRBJ2-3 TRBV5-1 few TGCGCCAGCAACTTAGACCCGGCGACAGATACGCAGTATTTT CASNLDPATDTQYF
TRBD1 TRBJ2-2 TRBV7-6 few TGTGCCAGCAGCCCTGGACAGGGGCATAACACCGGGGAGCTGTTTTTT CASSPGQGHNTGELFF
. TRBJ1-5 TRBV2 . TGTGCCAGCAGTGAAGGGAGTAGCAATCAGCCCCAGCATTTT CASSEGSSNQPQHF
. TRBJ1-1 TRBV7-2 few TGTGCCAGCAGCTTAGCTCCGGGAGGGACTGAAGCTTTCTTT CASSLAPGGTEAFF
. TRBJ1-3 TRBV29-1 . TGCAGCGTCGAGACGGGCTTCCCCTCTGGAAACACCATATATTTT CSVETGFPSGNTIYF
. TRBJ1-4 TRBV20-1 . TGCAGTGCAACCGGGACATCTGATGAAAAACTGTTTTTT CSATGTSDEKLFF
TRBD1 TRBJ1-1 TRBV7-8 few TGTGCCAGCAGCCTGGGGACAGGGGATGCCACTCAAGCTTTCTTT CASSLGTGDATQAFF
TRBD1 TRBJ2-7 TRBV20-1 many TGCAGTGCTAGTGCAGACAGGGGGCTGTTCGAGCAGTACTTC CSASADRGLFEQYF
. TRBJ2-2 TRBV7-7 . TGTGCTAGCAGCCCCCGGGACGCCCCGTCCGGGGAGCTGTTTTTT CASSPRDAPSGELFF
. TRBJ2-1 TRBV7-9 many TGTGCCAGCAGCTTAATTGGGGCAGAGCAGTTCTTC CASSLIGAEQFF
TRBD1 TRBJ1-1 TRBV6-5 few TGTGCCAGCAGTACTGGGACAGCCCAGGTGAACACTGAAGCTTTCTTT CASSTGTAQVNTEAFF
. TRBJ2-1 TRBV7-2 many TGTGCCAGCAGCCCTAATACTAGAACTGAGCAGTTCTTC CASSPNTRTEQFF
TRBD1 TRBJ2-4 TRBV10-3 few TGTGCCATCAGTGAGAAGGTAGGGGGCCGGAACATTCAGTACTTC CAISEKVGGRNIQYF
. TRBJ2-7 TRBV18 . TGTGCCAGCTCCCAACAGGACGGGTACGAGCAGTACTTC CASSQQDGYEQYF
. TRBJ2-2 TRBV19 few TGTGCCAGTAGCCCTACTAGTTTAACCGGGGAGCTGTTTTTT CASSPTSLTGELFF
. TRBJ2-7 TRBV7-2 few TGTGCCAGCAGCCTGGATTCTGCCTCGGGGAGGGAGCAGTACTTC CASSLDSASGREQYF
. TRBJ1-2 TRBV7-9 . TGTGCCAGCAGCTTAACAGCTGGAAACTATGGCTACACCTTC CASSLTAGNYGYTF